These 27 T cell receptor beta chains share one sample of origin, sequenced in a study of blood T cell repertoires in COVID-19. The repertoire was sequenced with immunoSEQ multiplex PCR; TCRdb's copy has only in-frame clones and lacks some. The top ten clones hold around 0.8% of a sample with 250,000 to 350,000 clones, 80% to 90% of them seen once. The sequencing input was peripheral blood. Every receptor here comes from a man aged 25 to 40 with acute or convalescent COVID-19.

This chain uses TRBV5-6 with TRBJ1-2; TRBD1 agrees at 7 bases. J lost 5 bases, V lost 1 base, and 5 bases had no gene match. Looked up from germline, CDR1 is SGHDT and CDR2 is YYEEEE. The length of the CDR3 is 14 residues. The CDR3 coding sequence is TGTGCCAGCAGCTTGACAGGGGTTGTTTATGGCTACACCTTC. Protein product: CASSLTGVVYGYTF. The full variable domain, rest sourced from reference TRBV5-6 and TRBJ1-2, is DAGVTQSPTHLIKTRGQQVTLRCSPKSGHDTVSWYQQALGQGPQFIFQYYEEEERQRGNFPDRFSGHQFPNYSSELNVNALLLGDSALYLCASSLTGVVYGYTFGSGTRLTVV.

In this sample, this clone turned up a few times. In DNA form, the CDR3 reads TGTGCCAGCAGTCTGCCTGTAGGCAGGCCAGGGCAGCCCCAGCATTTT. Its translation is CASSLPVGRPGQPQHF. The chain recombines TRBV6-8 with TRBJ1-5; D is possibly TRBD1 (5 bases). CDR3 length: 16 amino acids. V shed 5 bases and J shed 7 bases, with 21 bases lying between them. The V gene's germline CDR1 is MNHGY and CDR2 SAAAGT.

The V gene is TRBV28, the J gene TRBJ1-2; maybe TRBD1 (6 bases). CDR1 and CDR2 from the germline V gene are MDHEN and SYDVKM. V lost 4 bases, J lost 7 bases, and 22 bases lay in between. The CDR3 is 16 residues long. The DNA for the CDR3 is TGTGCCAGCAGTTCCTCCTGGGGGCCTCACCTGGGTGGCTACACCTTC. Translating it yields CASSSSWGPHLGGYTF.

This chain links TRBV6-1 with TRBJ1-1; D remains unclear. Per germline, CDR1 MNHNS and CDR2 SASEGT. V dropped 0 bases and J dropped 4 bases, with 9 bases sitting between them. The CDR3 is 14 amino acids. This CDR3 is CASSEAAGSTEAFF. In DNA form, the CDR3 reads TGTGCCAGCAGTGAAGCGGCGGGAAGCACTGAAGCTTTCTTT.

The chain employs TRBV6-5 and TRBJ1-5, with D possibly matching TRBD1 (6 bases). CDR1 is MNHEY and CDR2 is SVGAGI in the germline V gene. V was shortened by 6 bases and J by 6 bases, with 12 bases between the two germline ends. The length of the CDR3 is 13 residues. CDR3 protein: CASRKIRGQPQHF. CDR3 nucleotides: TGTGCCAGCAGAAAGATCAGGGGTCAGCCCCAGCATTTT.

The rearrangement uses TRBV7-9 and TRBJ2-1; TRBD2 matches at 7 bases. Trimming removed 5 bases from V and 9 bases from J; junction bases left unmatched: 4. The V gene's germline CDR1 is SEHNR and CDR2 FQNEAQ (reference sequence). This CDR3 is 12 amino acids long. CDR3 loop: CASSGWEGEQFF. The CDR3 coding sequence is TGTGCCAGCAGCGGATGGGAGGGTGAGCAGTTCTTC.

V gene TRBV9 combines with J gene TRBJ2-5, with D possibly being TRBD2 (6 bases). V lost 4 bases, J lost 4 bases, and 20 bases lay in between. Germline V gene lookup returns CDR1 SGDLS and CDR2 YYNGEE. CDR3 length equals 16 residues. The CDR3 DNA reads TGTGCCAGCAGCCCCCGTTTGGTAGCCGGGGGAGAGACCCAGTACTTC. It codes for CASSPRLVAGGETQYF.

This rearrangement joins TRBV5-4 to TRBJ2-1; a possible D gene is TRBD1 (5 bases). V was pared by 4 bases and J by 3 bases, with 11 bases between. The CDR3 has 14 residues. Germline CDR1 and CDR2: SGHNT and YYREEE (reference sequence). DNA of the CDR3: TGTGCCAGCAGCCCCAGGGTGGGCTACAATGAGCAGTTCTTC. Translated: CASSPRVGYNEQFF.

The gene calls are TRBV11-1 and TRBJ2-3; 7 nucleotides align to TRBD2. Germline CDR1 SGHAT, CDR2 FQDESV (reference sequence). The CDR3 is made up of 15 amino acids. Germline trimming cut 3 bases from V and 0 bases from J; bases unmatched to any gene: 3. CDR3 coding DNA: TGTGCCAGCAGCTTTTTAGCGGGTAGCACAGATACGCAGTATTTT. It translates to CASSFLAGSTDTQYF.

The J gene is TRBJ2-1, the V gene TRBV19; TRBD2 aligns across 14 bases. The length of the CDR3 is 16 residues. The V gene end was trimmed by 7 bases and the J gene end by 9 bases; junction bases not matched to a gene: 11. CDR1 is LNHDA, CDR2 SQIVND, per germline (reference sequence). CDR3 sequence (DNA): TGTGCCAGTAAGTTTCAAGGGACTAGCGGGAGAGGTGAGCAGTTCTTC. This gives the protein CASKFQGTSGRGEQFF.

V usage is TRBV5-1 and J usage is TRBJ1-1; perhaps TRBD1 as D (5 bases). From germline, CDR1 is SGHRS and CDR2 YFSETQ. This CDR3 has 15 residues. The ends were cut back, 0 bases at V and 4 bases at J, with 13 bases in the middle. The CDR3 coding sequence is TGCGCCAGCAGCTTGGTTACGGGCGGGGGCACTGAAGCTTTCTTT. Translated: CASSLVTGGGTEAFF.

The genes are TRBV13 and TRBJ1-3; 10 nucleotides match TRBD1. The trim removed 5 bases at V and 9 bases at J, leaving 10 bases unmatched. The germline V gene encodes CDR1 PRHDT and CDR2 FYEKMQ (reference sequence). The CDR3 loop spans 15 amino acids. The CDR3 DNA is TGTGCCAGCAGCCCCTGGGGGACAGGGGTGGGCACCATATATTTT. This translates into CASSPWGTGVGTIYF.

The V and J genes are TRBV10-1 and TRBJ1-3; a possible D gene is TRBD1 (6 bases). The CDR3 covers 15 residues. V shed 5 bases and J shed 3 bases, with 14 bases lying between them. Germline CDR1 reads WNHNN; CDR2 reads SYGVQD (reference sequence). Here the CDR3 reads CASSYRTGFGNTIYF. The CDR3 DNA reads as TGCGCCAGCAGTTACCGAACAGGGTTTGGAAACACCATATATTTT.

V usage is TRBV10-2 and J usage is TRBJ2-6; 7 bases are a match to TRBD1. The CDR3 totals 16 residues. Germline trimming cut 0 bases from V and 2 bases from J; bases unmatched to any gene: 1. Looked up from germline, CDR1 is WSHSY and CDR2 is SAAADI. CDR3 in amino acids: CASSESGQAGANVLTF. The CDR3, as DNA: TGCGCCAGCAGTGAGTCTGGACAGGCTGGGGCCAACGTCCTGACTTTC.

The gene calls are TRBV10-1 and TRBJ2-4; TRBD1 agrees at 7 bases. The CDR3 contains 15 residues. V lost 2 bases, J lost 3 bases, and 4 bases stayed unmatched. In germline, CDR1 is WNHNN, CDR2 SYGVQD (reference sequence). The CDR3 loop reads CASSERQGDKNIQYF. The CDR3 nucleotides are TGCGCCAGCAGTGAGAGGCAGGGGGACAAAAACATTCAGTACTTC.

The J gene is TRBJ1-3, the V gene TRBV10-1, with 9 bases lining up with TRBD1. The length of the CDR3 is 15 residues. The V gene end was trimmed by 6 bases and the J gene end by 6 bases; junction bases not matched to a gene: 9. Germline CDR1 reads WNHNN; CDR2 reads SYGVQD (reference sequence). CDR3 in DNA: TGCGCCAGCAGGCTAAACAGGGGGCGGGTAAACACCATATATTTT. Amino acid sequence: CASRLNRGRVNTIYF.

V and J are TRBV3-1 (or the pseudogene TRBV3-2) and TRBJ1-2; 9 nucleotides agree with TRBD1. With V trimmed by 3 bases and J by 6 bases, 11 bases remained unmatched. The CDR3 spans 16 residues. Germline V gene data show CDR1 as LGHDT and CDR2 as YNNKEL (reference sequence). The CDR3 DNA is TGTGCCAGCAGCCAGCTATACAGGGGGCCGAATCATGGCTACACCTTC. It encodes CASSQLYRGPNHGYTF.

The chain carries TRBV7-6 and TRBJ2-6; TRBD1 might be the D (6 bases). Per the germline V gene, CDR1 is SGHVS and CDR2 is FNYEAQ. The CDR3 is made up of 20 amino acids. V lost 0 bases, J lost 1 base, and 19 bases lay in between. In DNA form, the CDR3 reads TGTGCCAGCAGCTTAGCCTTGGCAGGGGAGCGATTTTCTGGGGCCAACGTCCTGACTTTC. Its translation is CASSLALAGERFSGANVLTF.

V usage is TRBV6-5 and J usage is TRBJ1-6; a weak D match, TRBD1 (6 bases). Germline assignment: CDR1 MNHEY and CDR2 SVGAGI. Trimming pared 3 bases from V and 10 bases from J, leaving 13 bases between. This CDR3 region has 14 residues. This CDR3 reads CASSYTGSRSPLHF. The CDR3, as DNA: TGTGCCAGCAGTTATACAGGGTCGAGGTCACCCCTCCACTTT.

The chain recombines TRBV5-1 with TRBJ2-3, with D uncertain. Trimming left V 4 bases short and J 1 base short, with 13 bases between. CDR1 SGHRS and CDR2 YFSETQ come from the germline V gene. This CDR3 has 15 amino acids. This CDR3 reads CASSPHKFGTDTQYF. The CDR3, as DNA: TGCGCCAGCAGCCCTCACAAATTCGGCACAGATACGCAGTATTTT.

The V call is TRBV2, the J call TRBJ2-7; 7 bases align to TRBD1. Germline-derived CDR1 and CDR2 are SNHLY and FYNNEI. Trimming at V came to 3 bases and at J to 12 bases, leaving 5 bases not matched to a gene. CDR3 length equals 11 residues. This CDR3 is CASSDQGGLYF. The CDR3 nucleotides read TGTGCCAGCAGTGATCAAGGGGGCTTGTACTTC.

To note about this clone: A junction end diverges from the germline sequence, so it may reflect a read error. V and J are TRBV2 and TRBJ2-2; 7 bases are a match to TRBD1. The germline CDR1 and CDR2 sequences are SNHLY and FYNNEI. This CDR3 is built from 14 residues. CDR3: CASREDRAAGELFF. The CDR3 nucleotides read TGTGCCAGCAGGGAAGACAGGGCGGCCGGGGAGCTGTTTTTT.

This clone came up once. The J gene is TRBJ1-2, the V gene TRBV18; 9 bases agree with TRBD1. V was pared by 3 bases and J by 3 bases, with 8 bases of the junction left unmatched. The V gene's germline CDR1 is KGHSH and CDR2 LQKENI. This CDR3 has 16 residues. CDR3 region: CASSPTGTGRDYGYTF. CDR3 DNA sequence: TGTGCCAGCTCACCTACCGGGACAGGGCGGGACTATGGCTACACCTTC. Based on the CDR3 plus reference TRBV18 and TRBJ1-2, the full variable domain is NAGVMQNPRHLVRRRGQEARLRCSPMKGHSHVYWYRQLPEEGLKFMVYLQKENIIDESGMPKERFSAEFPKEGPSILRIQQVVRGDSAAYFCASSPTGTGRDYGYTFGSGTRLTVV.

The CDR3 sequence is CSASFSGSTDTQYF. The CDR3 nucleotides are TGCAGTGCTAGTTTTAGCGGGAGCACAGATACGCAGTATTTT. The rearrangement joins TRBV20-1 to TRBJ2-3; TRBD2 matches at 7 bases. V gave up 3 bases and J gave up 0 bases; unmatched junction bases: 3. The germline CDR1 and CDR2 sequences are DFQATT and SNEGSKA (reference sequence). This CDR3 has 14 residues.

The chain is built from TRBV24-1 and TRBJ2-3; D unclear. The CDR3 loop spans 13 amino acids. The ends were cut back, 6 bases at V and 6 bases at J, with 12 bases in the middle. The germline CDR1 and CDR2 sequences are KGHDR and SFDVKD. CDR3 in DNA: TGTGCCACCAGTTCCCCGGTTCGTGATACGCAGTATTTT. Translated, it gives CATSSPVRDTQYF.

This clone was detected once. V and J are TRBV6-4 and TRBJ2-7; tentative D call: TRBD1 (6 bases). V was clipped by 6 bases and J by 2 bases, with 17 bases between them. CDR1 MRHNA and CDR2 SNTAGT come from the germline V gene. This CDR3 comprises 15 residues. This CDR3 reads CASSEEPGQTYEQYF. In DNA, the CDR3 is TGTGCCAGCAGCGAGGAACCGGGACAAACCTACGAGCAGTACTTC.

The rearrangement uses TRBV18 and TRBJ2-3, with D possibly being TRBD1 (6 bases). Germline V gene data show CDR1 as KGHSH and CDR2 as LQKENI. Deletions cut 2 bases from V and 4 bases from J, with 10 bases between. CDR3 length: 14 amino acids. The CDR3 nucleotides are TGTGCCAGCTCACCAACGACAGGTTCAGATACGCAGTATTTT. This sequence encodes CASSPTTGSDTQYF.